The 20 T cell receptor beta chains below all came from one sample that was sequenced in a study of shared clonotypes between healthy human individuals. Produced via immunoSEQ multiplex PCR; TCRdb's table is partial and in-frame only. The sample lists about 1 million clones, about 76% occurring once. Sequencing was carried out using memory CD4+ T cells sorted from blood. Described subset: CD45RA-negative fraction. These receptor sequences come from a man between 18 and 29 years old in good health.

The genes are TRBV29-1 and TRBJ2-2; 7 bases match TRBD2. The CDR3 is made up of 14 amino acids. The V gene end was trimmed by 4 bases and the J gene end by 5 bases; junction bases not matched to a gene: 7. Germline V gene data show CDR1 as SQVTM and CDR2 as ANQGSEA. The CDR3 DNA follows: TGCAGCGTTGCGGGGGGAGGGAAGACCGGGGAGCTGTTTTTT. Amino acids: CSVAGGGKTGELFF.

The chain links TRBV28 to TRBJ2-3; D could derive from TRBD1 or TRBD2 (5 bases each). The V end was cut by 4 bases, the J end by 7 bases, with 18 bases between. The CDR3 is made up of 15 amino acids. In germline, CDR1 is MDHEN, CDR2 SYDVKM. The CDR3 bases are TGTGCCAGCAGTTCCCCGGGACCCTCGACGCATACGCAGTATTTT. This codes for CASSSPGPSTHTQYF. Combining the CDR3 with reference TRBV28 and TRBJ2-3 gives the whole variable domain DVKVTQSSRYLVKRTGEKVFLECVQDMDHENMFWYRQDPGLGLRLIYFSYDVKMKEKGDIPEGYSVSREKKERFSLILESASTNQTSMYLCASSSPGPSTHTQYFGPGTRLTVL.

This chain joins TRBV7-9 and TRBJ1-5; D gene unclear. Germline V lookup: CDR1 SEHNR, CDR2 FQNEAQ (reference sequence). This CDR3 is 13 amino acids long. V was shortened by 6 bases and J by 9 bases, with 15 bases between the two germline ends. The DNA for the CDR3 is TGTGCCAGCAGACAAACTGGGTCGGGGCCCCAGCATTTT. The encoded protein is CASRQTGSGPQHF.

In the case of this clone: A far larger clone differs by one base, so this is likely a read error. The same CDR3 is also encoded by other DNA sequences in this sample. V usage is TRBV5-1 and J usage is TRBJ2-7; TRBD2 matches 12 bases. The germline CDR1 and CDR2 sequences are SGHRS and YFSETQ. The CDR3 sequence is 15 residues long. V lost 3 bases to trimming and J lost 2 bases; unmatched junction nucleotides: 3. In DNA form, the CDR3 reads TGCGCCAGCAGCTCGTCTAGCGGGAGGGCCTACGAGCAGTACTTC. Its translation is CASSSSSGRAYEQYF.

The chain links TRBV9 to TRBJ2-3; possible D gene TRBD2, 7 bases. Germline CDR1 reads SGDLS; CDR2 reads YYNGEE. Trimming removed 3 bases at V and 2 bases at J, with 16 bases between. This CDR3 region has 16 residues. The CDR3 coding sequence is TGTGCCAGCAGCGCCCTGACGGGGGGCATCACAGATACGCAGTATTTT. Translating it yields CASSALTGGITDTQYF.

The V and J genes are TRBV27 and TRBJ1-5, with D possibly being TRBD1 (5 bases). The germline gives CDR1 MNHEY, CDR2 SMNVEV (reference sequence). Trimming left V 5 bases short and J 4 bases short, with 15 bases between. The CDR3 runs 15 residues. The CDR3 protein is CASSLNGAINQPQHF. CDR3 nucleotides: TGTGCCAGCAGTCTCAACGGGGCCATTAATCAGCCCCAGCATTTT.

The chain is built from TRBV5-1 and TRBJ1-2, with D possibly TRBD1 on 6 matching bases. Trimming removed 0 bases from V and 4 bases from J, with 19 bases in between. Germline loops: CDR1 SGHRS, CDR2 YFSETQ. The CDR3 totals 17 residues. This chain's CDR3 is CASSLGITGFLPYGYTF. The CDR3 coding sequence is TGCGCCAGCAGCTTGGGAATTACAGGGTTCTTGCCCTATGGCTACACCTTC.

The V gene is TRBV6-1, the J gene TRBJ1-6; D call uncertain. The CDR3 spans 14 residues. Trimming removed 7 bases from V and 7 bases from J, with 14 bases in between. Germline loops: CDR1 MNHNS, CDR2 SASEGT. This CDR3 is CASTLETMNSPLHF. The CDR3 coding sequence is TGTGCCAGCACCCTGGAGACGATGAATTCACCCCTCCACTTT.

This clone came up once. The chain links TRBV5-4 to TRBJ2-4, with a tentative D call TRBD2 (6 bases). The germline V gene encodes CDR1 SGHNT and CDR2 YYREEE (reference sequence). The length of the CDR3 is 15 residues. The V gene lost 4 bases and the J gene lost 5 bases, with 16 bases spanning the gap. The CDR3 sequence is CASSLPPGEENIQYF. The CDR3 DNA is TGTGCCAGCAGCCTGCCTCCCGGGGAGGAAAACATTCAGTACTTC. The variable domain in full, completed from reference TRBV5-4 and TRBJ2-4, reads ETGVTQSPTHLIKTRGQQVTLRCSSQSGHNTVSWYQQALGQGPQFIFQYYREEENGRGNFPPRFSGLQFPNYSSELNVNALELDDSALYLCASSLPPGEENIQYFGAGTRLSVL.

For this clone: This specimen includes other DNA sequences encoding the same CDR3. The genes are TRBV30 and TRBJ2-3; D gene unclear. This CDR3 is built from 11 residues. The V and J ends lost 3 bases and 2 bases respectively, with 3 bases between them. Germline V gene lookup returns CDR1 GTSNPN and CDR2 SVGIG (reference sequence). CDR3 sequence reads: CAWRATDTQYF. The CDR3 DNA follows: TGTGCCTGGAGGGCCACAGATACGCAGTATTTT.

V is TRBV30 and J is TRBJ2-1; D is perhaps TRBD2 (5 bases). Germline V CDR1 and CDR2: GTSNPN, SVGIG (reference sequence). V was trimmed by 1 base and J by 12 bases, leaving 10 bases between them. The CDR3 has 11 amino acids. CDR3 nucleotide sequence: TGTGCCTGGAGTGGCGGGCTGTTGCAGTTCTTC. Its translation is CAWSGGLLQFF.

The chain uses TRBV11-2 and TRBJ2-5; D is possibly TRBD2 (5 bases). The CDR3 is 16 residues long. Germline assignment: CDR1 SGHAT and CDR2 FQNNGV. Trimming pared 2 bases from V and 1 base from J, leaving 14 bases between. The CDR3 nucleotides read TGTGCCAGCAGCTTAACGTCGGCTAGCTTCCAAGAGACCCAGTACTTC. Translated, it gives CASSLTSASFQETQYF.

This chain joins TRBV30 and TRBJ2-2; 7 bases line up with TRBD2. CDR1 is GTSNPN and CDR2 is SVGIG in the germline V gene (reference sequence). The CDR3 spans 18 residues. J was trimmed by 7 bases and V by 2 bases; bases with no gene match: 19. CDR3 sequence: CAWSTRRGTTTIYGELFF. The CDR3 DNA follows: TGTGCCTGGAGTACTCGTCGAGGGACTACCACCATATACGGGGAGCTGTTTTTT. The full variable domain, in which reference TRBV30 and TRBJ2-2 provide the parts outside the CDR3, is SQTIHQWPATLVQPVGSPLSLECTVEGTSNPNLYWYRQAAGRGLQLLFYSVGIGQISSEVPQNLSASRPQDRQFILSSKKLLLSDSGFYLCAWSTRRGTTTIYGELFFGEGSRLTVL.

V is TRBV13 and J is TRBJ2-7; the match to TRBD2 covers 8 bases. V was clipped by 8 bases and J by 6 bases; unmatched bases: 15. Looked up from germline, CDR1 is PRHDT and CDR2 is FYEKMQ (reference sequence). This CDR3 has 15 amino acids. CDR3 in DNA: TGTGCCAGCTCCCATTGGATAGCGGGGTCCGCCGAGCAGTACTTC. It yields the protein CASSHWIAGSAEQYF.

The rearrangement uses TRBV28 and TRBJ1-2, with 10 bases that match TRBD1. The ends lost 6 bases at V and 7 bases at J; junction bases unmatched: 11. The germline CDR1 and CDR2 sequences are MDHEN and SYDVKM. This CDR3 comprises 15 residues. The CDR3 DNA reads as TGTGCCAGCAGCCCTCCGGGACAGGGGTCTCTTGGCTACACCTTC. Translation: CASSPPGQGSLGYTF.

This clone was counted a single time. This rearrangement joins TRBV5-6 to TRBJ1-2; D is perhaps TRBD1 (5 bases). Trimming took off 1 base at V and 4 bases at J, with 14 bases between the two ends. The length of the CDR3 is 15 residues. Germline-derived CDR1 and CDR2 are SGHDT and YYEEEE. CDR3 protein: CASSLLREGTYGYTF. Here the CDR3 DNA reads TGTGCCAGCAGCTTGTTAAGGGAGGGGACCTATGGCTACACCTTC.

Ten or more counts support this clone. The gene calls are TRBV2 and TRBJ1-2, with D uncertain. CDR1 is SNHLY, CDR2 FYNNEI, per germline. Trimming pared 6 bases from V and 8 bases from J, leaving 13 bases between. The CDR3 consists of 12 residues. For the CDR3, the DNA is TGTGCCAGCAGCCCGGATCATGGAGGCTACACCTTC. The encoded protein is CASSPDHGGYTF.

This clone was observed a handful of times. The chain has TRBV18 and TRBJ2-4; 9 nucleotides agree with TRBD1. The CDR3 is 14 residues long. CDR1 and CDR2 from the germline V gene are KGHSH and LQKENI. The V gene end was trimmed by 3 bases and the J gene end by 8 bases; junction bases not matched to a gene: 5. CDR3 bases: TGTGCCAGCTCACCCACAGGGGGCGCGGACATTCAGTACTTC. Protein product: CASSPTGGADIQYF.

V gene TRBV5-4 combines with J gene TRBJ2-6; D is possibly TRBD1 (6 bases). CDR3 size: 15 residues. Germline V gene sequence: CDR1 SGHNT, CDR2 YYREEE (reference sequence). Trimming took 5 bases from V and 0 from J, leaving 9 bases between them. This chain's CDR3 is CASSIQGSGANVLTF. In nucleotides, the CDR3 is TGTGCCAGCAGTATACAGGGCTCTGGGGCCAACGTCCTGACTTTC.

The rearrangement joins TRBV4-1 to TRBJ1-5, with 7 bases matching TRBD1. The CDR3 is 16 residues long. Germline CDR1 is MGHRA and CDR2 is YSYEKL. The ends lost 2 bases at V and 4 bases at J; junction bases unmatched: 8. The DNA for the CDR3 is TGCGCCAGCAGCCAACAACAGGGGAGTAGGAATCAGCCCCAGCATTTT. As protein: CASSQQQGSRNQPQHF.